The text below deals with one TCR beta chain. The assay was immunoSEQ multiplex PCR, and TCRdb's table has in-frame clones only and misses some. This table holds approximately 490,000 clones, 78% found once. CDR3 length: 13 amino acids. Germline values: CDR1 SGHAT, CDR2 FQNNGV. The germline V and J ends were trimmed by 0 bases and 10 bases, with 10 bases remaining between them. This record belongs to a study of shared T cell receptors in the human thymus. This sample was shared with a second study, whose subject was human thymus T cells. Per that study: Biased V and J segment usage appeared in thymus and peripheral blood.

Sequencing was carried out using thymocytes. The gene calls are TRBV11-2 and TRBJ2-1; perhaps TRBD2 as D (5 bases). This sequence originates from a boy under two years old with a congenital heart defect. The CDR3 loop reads CASSLDPSPEQFF. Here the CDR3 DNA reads TGTGCCAGCAGCTTAGATCCTAGCCCGGAGCAGTTCTTC.